This entry lists 5 T cell receptor beta chains sequenced from one sample in a study of cytomegalovirus exposure and HLA in healthy donors. Primers: 60 Vbeta forward and 13 Jbeta reverse. The repertoire was sequenced with immunoSEQ multiplex PCR; TCRdb's copy has only in-frame clones and lacks some. Of approximately 100,000 clones listed, around 75% are singletons. The sequencing sample was made of PBMCs. The receptors stem from a female donor in good health and CMV-seronegative.

This clone was seen a single time. This chain uses TRBV7-8 with TRBJ1-2, with D perhaps TRBD1 (5 bases). The CDR3 length is 16 residues. Germline V CDR1 and CDR2: SGHVS, FQNEAQ. V shed 7 bases and J shed 5 bases, with 23 bases lying between them. In DNA form, the CDR3 reads TGTGCCAGCACCTCGGACCCCCCAGGGAGGATTTATGGCTACACCTTC. Protein sequence: CASTSDPPGRIYGYTF. Variable domain in full (rest from reference TRBV7-8 and TRBJ1-2): GAGVSQSPRYKVAKRGQDVALRCDPISGHVSLFWYQQALGQGPEFLTYFQNEAQLDKSGLPSDRFFAERPEGSVSTLKIQRTQQEDSAVYLCASTSDPPGRIYGYTFGSGTRLTVV.

The chain couples TRBV9 to TRBJ1-2; 7 nucleotides line up with TRBD1. The CDR3 has 19 amino acids. Looked up from germline, CDR1 is SGDLS and CDR2 is YYNGEE. J lost 8 bases, V lost 0 bases, and 22 bases had no gene match. As DNA, the CDR3 is TGTGCCAGCAGCGTAGCGACGGACCCAGGGGTCAGGGGGGTGGCAGGCTACACCTTC. Its protein is CASSVATDPGVRGVAGYTF.

The V and J genes are TRBV6-1 and TRBJ2-5, with unresolved D. Matching the DNA end better, TRBJ2-7 makes the J call doubtful. CDR1 is MNHNS and CDR2 is SASEGT in the germline V gene. The CDR3 consists of 10 residues. The CDR3 here is CASSWAEQYF. Written as DNA, the CDR3 is TGTGCCAGCAGTTGGGCCGAGCAGTACTTC.

The J gene is TRBJ2-3, the V gene TRBV5-4; 11 bases agree with TRBD2. CDR3 length equals 14 residues. Per the germline V gene, CDR1 is SGHNT and CDR2 is YYREEE (reference sequence). The ends lost 4 bases at V and 4 bases at J; junction bases unmatched: 2. Here the CDR3 DNA reads TGTGCCAGCAGCGTACTAGCGGGAGCAGATACGCAGTATTTT. Its translation is CASSVLAGADTQYF.

This clone has more than one count but fewer than ten. This rearrangement joins TRBV7-9 to TRBJ2-1; the D gene is possibly TRBD2 (6 bases). Germline V gene sequence: CDR1 SEHNR, CDR2 FQNEAQ (reference sequence). V was cut by 4 bases and J by 6 bases, with 13 bases left in between. The CDR3 is 14 residues long. The CDR3 region has the DNA TGTGCCAGCAGCTACCGGGACTTGTCCAATGAGCAGTTCTTC. Protein sequence: CASSYRDLSNEQFF.